Below, 21 T cell receptor beta chains from the same sample are listed, as sequenced in a study of cytotoxic CD8 clonotypes in ibrutinib-treated CLL. The protocol was immunoSEQ multiplex PCR, while the TCRdb copy is restricted to in-frame clones and leaves out a portion. Altogether around 310,000 clones are present, roughly 79% being singletons, with the ten largest covering about 6.7%. The sample in question was PBMCs, obtained before ibrutinib treatment. The receptors were gathered from a human donor with chronic lymphocytic leukemia.

The sample holds a few counts of this clone. The chain employs TRBV18 and TRBJ1-1; weak D call: TRBD1 (5 bases). Germline lookup yields CDR1 KGHSH and CDR2 LQKENI. The V end lost 3 bases, the J end lost 1 base, and 9 bases lay between the germline ends. This CDR3 is 14 amino acids long. The CDR3 spells CASSPQTENTEAFF. The CDR3 DNA reads as TGTGCCAGCTCACCTCAGACAGAGAACACTGAAGCTTTCTTT.

The gene calls are TRBV27 and TRBJ2-1; 8 bases map to TRBD2. The J segment lost 10 bases and the V segment lost 5 bases, leaving 10 bases of the junction unmatched. Germline lookup yields CDR1 MNHEY and CDR2 SMNVEV (reference sequence). The CDR3 length is 14 residues. The CDR3 sequence: CASSPYSLAEEQFF. For the CDR3, the DNA is TGTGCCAGCAGTCCCTACTCACTAGCGGAGGAGCAGTTCTTC.

The chain links TRBV6-6 to TRBJ1-5; D unresolved. V was clipped by 2 bases and J by 5 bases, with 7 bases between them. This CDR3 region has 13 residues. Germline CDR1 reads MNHNY; CDR2 reads SVGAGI (reference sequence). The CDR3 sequence is CASSYVGDQPQHF. The CDR3 DNA follows: TGTGCCAGCAGTTACGTCGGGGATCAGCCCCAGCATTTT.

The chain employs TRBV5-8 and TRBJ2-7; D ambiguous. The CDR3 covers 12 residues. Germline V lookup: CDR1 SGHTS, CDR2 YDEGEE. The ends were cut back, 4 bases at V and 5 bases at J, with 10 bases in the middle. The DNA of the CDR3 is TGTGCCAGCAGCGGACCGACACACGAGCAGTACTTC. Residues: CASSGPTHEQYF.

This clone was counted once. This chain connects TRBV19 to TRBJ2-1; 10 nucleotides match TRBD2. CDR1 LNHDA and CDR2 SQIVND come from the germline V gene (reference sequence). V lost 5 bases, J lost 7 bases, and 11 bases stayed unmatched. This CDR3 is built from 16 residues. The DNA for the CDR3 is TGTGCCAGTAGTCCTCGAGCTAGCGGGAGATGGAATGAGCAGTTCTTC. Translation gives CASSPRASGRWNEQFF.

The chain is built from TRBV5-6 and TRBJ1-1; 7 nucleotides agree with TRBD1. This CDR3 has 15 amino acids. V lost 3 bases to trimming and J lost 3 bases; unmatched junction nucleotides: 8. The germline gives CDR1 SGHDT, CDR2 YYEEEE. CDR3 region: CASSSLDRQDTEAFF. The CDR3 coding sequence is TGTGCCAGCAGCTCCCTGGACAGGCAAGACACTGAAGCTTTCTTT.

V and J are TRBV9 and TRBJ2-2, with D maybe TRBD1 (6 bases). Germline lookup yields CDR1 SGDLS and CDR2 YYNGEE. V lost 7 bases and J lost 6, with 16 bases in between. This CDR3 comprises 14 residues. The CDR3, as DNA: TGTGCCAGCGCGACAGGTGGGGCGTCCGGGGAGCTGTTTTTT. Translation: CASATGGASGELFF.

The chain is built from TRBV5-6 and TRBJ1-3, with unresolved D. The germline gives CDR1 SGHDT, CDR2 YYEEEE. The CDR3 loop spans 15 amino acids. V was pared by 4 bases and J by 4 bases, with 15 bases between. CDR3 protein: CASSLSYGNGNTIYF. In DNA, the CDR3 is TGTGCCAGCAGCCTATCATATGGCAACGGAAACACCATATATTTT.

This clone appeared a few times. This chain uses TRBV7-9 with TRBJ1-2; 9 bases match TRBD1. The ends lost 5 bases at V and 5 bases at J; junction bases unmatched: 3. Germline V gene sequence: CDR1 SEHNR, CDR2 FQNEAQ (reference sequence). This CDR3 spans 13 amino acids. The CDR3 coding sequence is TGTGCCAGCAGCCTGGGACAGGGATATGGCTACACCTTC. This codes for CASSLGQGYGYTF.

This clone was recorded only once. The genes are TRBV18 and TRBJ2-5; D may be TRBD2 (5 bases). The CDR3 sequence is 15 residues long. Between the trimmed V and J ends, which lost 4 bases and 5 bases, there was a span of 17 bases. The germline gives CDR1 KGHSH, CDR2 LQKENI. CDR3 DNA: TGTGCCAGCTCACAGGCCCGGAGGAATGTGGAGACCCAGTACTTC. Amino acids: CASSQARRNVETQYF.

The chain couples TRBV5-1 to TRBJ1-2, with TRBD1 identical over 9 bases. The V gene's germline CDR1 is SGHRS and CDR2 YFSETQ. Trimming took 3 bases from V and 7 from J; bases not matched to a gene: 10. The CDR3 contains 15 residues. DNA of the CDR3: TGCGCCAGCAGCTCAAACCGGAGGACAGGGGTTGGCTACACCTTC. Its protein product is CASSSNRRTGVGYTF.

The chain combines TRBV19 with TRBJ2-7; maybe TRBD2 (6 bases). V lost 3 bases and J 7 bases, leaving 7 bases between the germline ends. This CDR3 is built from 11 residues. Germline values: CDR1 LNHDA, CDR2 SQIVND (reference sequence). CDR3 in amino acids: CASSIRGEQYF. As DNA, the CDR3 is TGTGCCAGTAGTATCCGGGGGGAGCAGTACTTC.

This clone was counted a single time. The V gene is TRBV5-1, the J gene TRBJ1-4, with D hard to call. V lost 0 bases, J lost 0 bases, and 6 bases lay in between. Germline loops: CDR1 SGHRS, CDR2 YFSETQ. The CDR3 is 15 residues long. CDR3 nucleotide sequence: TGCGCCAGCAGCTTGGCCAGATCAACTAATGAAAAACTGTTTTTT. Protein: CASSLARSTNEKLFF.

The rearrangement uses TRBV30 and TRBJ2-1; D is uncertain. V lost 1 base and J lost 15, with 16 bases in between. This CDR3 comprises 12 residues. Looked up from germline, CDR1 is GTSNPN and CDR2 is SVGIG (reference sequence). CDR3: CAWSATPSHPFF. CDR3 DNA sequence: TGTGCCTGGAGTGCTACCCCGTCTCACCCGTTCTTC.

This chain connects TRBV28 to TRBJ2-7; 7 positions match TRBD1. Per the germline V gene, CDR1 is MDHEN and CDR2 is SYDVKM. This CDR3 spans 13 amino acids. J gave up 6 bases and V 5 bases, and 7 bases lay outside the gene matches. This CDR3 reads CASSPGTAAEQYF. The CDR3 region has the DNA TGTGCCAGCAGTCCCGGGACAGCGGCCGAGCAGTACTTC.

The chain recombines TRBV9 with TRBJ2-3, with 8 bases lining up with TRBD2. V was pared by 2 bases and J by 5 bases, with 10 bases of the junction left unmatched. Germline CDR1 SGDLS, CDR2 YYNGEE. CDR3 size: 16 residues. CDR3 coding DNA: TGTGCCAGCAGCGTTACCATTAGCGGGGCAAAAGATACGCAGTATTTT. It translates to CASSVTISGAKDTQYF.

This clone came up a few times. The gene calls are TRBV30 and TRBJ1-5; 8 bases agree with TRBD1. The CDR3 is 14 residues long. Looked up from germline, CDR1 is GTSNPN and CDR2 is SVGIG (reference sequence). Trimming removed 5 bases from V and 2 bases from J; junction bases left unmatched: 5. The CDR3 DNA follows: TGTGCCTGGCACCAGGGACAGGGCAATCAGCCCCAGCATTTT. This codes for CAWHQGQGNQPQHF.

The genes are TRBV30 and TRBJ2-5, with 9 bases fitting TRBD2. The germline V gene encodes CDR1 GTSNPN and CDR2 SVGIG (reference sequence). This CDR3 contains 13 residues. The ends lost 5 bases at V and 13 bases at J; junction bases unmatched: 14. CDR3 nucleotide sequence: TGTGCCTGGTCGGCGGGGGGGACAGTCTCTTCGTACTTC. Its protein is CAWSAGGTVSSYF.

The chain recombines TRBV5-6 with TRBJ1-1; D not certain. Germline V gene data show CDR1 as SGHDT and CDR2 as YYEEEE. This CDR3 has 15 amino acids. The V and J ends lost 1 base and 1 base respectively, with 11 bases between them. The CDR3 here is CASSLRRSGNTEAFF. The CDR3 nucleotides are TGTGCCAGCAGCTTGCGCCGAAGTGGGAACACTGAAGCTTTCTTT.

This chain connects TRBV4-3 to TRBJ2-7, with 8 bases fitting TRBD2. CDR3 size: 16 residues. CDR1 is LGHNA, CDR2 YSLEER, per germline. With 0 bases clipped from V and 0 bases from J, the junction kept 4 bases outside the gene matches. The CDR3 spells CASSQELGTSSYEQYF. In nucleotides, the CDR3 is TGCGCCAGCAGCCAAGAATTGGGGACTAGCTCCTACGAGCAGTACTTC.

This clone appeared a few times. The chain uses TRBV11-2 and TRBJ1-4; D gene unclear. V was clipped by 3 bases and J by 7 bases, with 6 bases between them. There are 12 residues in the CDR3. The germline V gene encodes CDR1 SGHAT and CDR2 FQNNGV. The CDR3 is CASSLFAEKLFF. The CDR3, as DNA: TGTGCCAGCAGCTTGTTTGCTGAAAAACTGTTTTTT.